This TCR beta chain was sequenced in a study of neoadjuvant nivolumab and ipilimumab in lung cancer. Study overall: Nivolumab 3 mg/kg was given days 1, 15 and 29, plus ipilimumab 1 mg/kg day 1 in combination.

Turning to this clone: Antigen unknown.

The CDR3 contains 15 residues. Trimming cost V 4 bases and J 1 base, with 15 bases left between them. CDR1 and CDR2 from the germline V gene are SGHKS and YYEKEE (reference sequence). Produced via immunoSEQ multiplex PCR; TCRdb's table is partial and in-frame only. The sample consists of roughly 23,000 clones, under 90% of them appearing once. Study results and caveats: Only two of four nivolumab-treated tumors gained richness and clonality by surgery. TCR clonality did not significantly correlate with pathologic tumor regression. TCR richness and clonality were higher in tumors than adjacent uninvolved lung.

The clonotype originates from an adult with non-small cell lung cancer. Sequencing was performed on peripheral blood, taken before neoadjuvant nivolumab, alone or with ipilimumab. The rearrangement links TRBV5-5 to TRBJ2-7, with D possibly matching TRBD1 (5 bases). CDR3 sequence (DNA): TGTGCCAGCAGCCCCGGAGCGACAGCATCCTACGAGCAGTACTTC. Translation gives CASSPGATASYEQYF.